In its sample, the clone carrying this TCR beta chain was seen once. Its antigen remains unknown. The CDR3 is made up of 13 amino acids. Germline lookup yields CDR1 ENHRY and CDR2 SYGVKD. J was trimmed by 7 bases and V by 7 bases; bases with no gene match: 6. The data were obtained in a study of T cell responses to AZD1222 COVID-19 vaccine. The protocol was immunoSEQ multiplex PCR, while the TCRdb copy is restricted to in-frame clones and leaves out a portion. The table shows about 110,000 clones, with just over 85% occurring only once. Findings and caveats of the study: Without day 14 samples, only post-peak T cell repertoires were studied.

The chain links TRBV10-3 to TRBJ1-2, with 10 bases aligning to TRBD1. The sequence derives from an adult in good health. Sample: peripheral blood, taken on day 0 of AZD1222 vaccination. CDR3: CAITGTGVSGYTF. The CDR3 DNA is TGTGCCATCACCGGGACAGGGGTGAGTGGCTACACCTTC.